Listed below are T cell receptor beta chains from one sample, sequenced in a study of T cells in Graves' hyperthyroidism and ophthalmopathy. TCRdb used MiXCR to reprocess the multiplex PCR reads, holding one entry per CDR3 protein. This sample yields some 200,000 distinct CDR3 sequences, of which roughly 17% are seen a single time; about half belongs to the top ten. The specimen sequenced was blood. The source of these receptors is a woman in her forties or fifties with Graves' hyperthyroidism. Both conserved end residues are part of each CDR3. D genes are given only for firm matches. Only part of the rows carry a size: once, few, many, or a class if the clone is expanded.

J: TRBJ1-2; V: TRBV28; D: -; size: many; CDR3: CASSLRGGGYGYTF; DNA: TGTGCCAGCAGTTTACGGGGGGGCGGGTATGGCTACACCTTC
J: TRBJ1-1; V: TRBV27; D: TRBD1; size: few; CDR3: CASSPWTGTEAFF; DNA: TGTGCCAGCAGCCCTTGGACAGGAACTGAAGCTTTCTTT
J: TRBJ2-7; V: TRBV20-1; D: -; size: -; CDR3: CSAKVTGDEQYF; DNA: TGCAGTGCTAAAGTAACGGGAGACGAGCAGTACTTC
J: TRBJ2-5; V: TRBV11-2; D: TRBD2; size: many; CDR3: CASRTTVGGRGDQETQYF; DNA: TGTGCCAGCCGCACGACGGTCGGAGGGAGGGGCGACCAAGAGACCCAGTACTTC
J: TRBJ1-1; V: TRBV7-8; D: -; size: many; CDR3: CASSLEDSTEAFF; DNA: TGTGCCAGCAGCTTAGAAGACAGCACTGAAGCTTTCTTT
J: TRBJ2-1; V: TRBV5-1; D: TRBD1; size: many; CDR3: CASSLAGETGRYNEQFF; DNA: TGCGCCAGCAGCCTGGCCGGAGAGACAGGGCGTTACAATGAGCAGTTCTTC
J: TRBJ2-1; V: TRBV3-1; D: -; size: many; CDR3: CASSQASGNEQFF; DNA: TGTGCCAGCAGCCAAGCTAGTGGGAATGAGCAGTTCTTC
J: TRBJ2-7; V: TRBV27; D: -; size: many; CDR3: CASTPLGGQGREQYF; DNA: TGTGCCAGCACCCCCCTCGGGGGGCAGGGGCGAGAGCAGTACTTC
J: TRBJ2-1; V: TRBV30; D: -; size: many; CDR3: CAWNSRNEQFF; DNA: TGTGCCTGGAACAGCCGTAATGAGCAGTTCTTC
J: TRBJ2-1; V: TRBV6-2/TRBV6-3; D: TRBD1; size: many; CDR3: CASNTDRWGNMHEQFF; DNA: TGTGCCAGCAACACGGACAGGTGGGGCAATATGCATGAGCAGTTCTTC
J: TRBJ2-7; V: TRBV12-3/TRBV12-4; D: TRBD2; size: many; CDR3: CASSSGLAGREQYF; DNA: TGTGCCAGCAGTTCAGGACTAGCGGGAAGGGAGCAGTACTTC
J: TRBJ2-5; V: TRBV7-2; D: -; size: -; CDR3: CASSLALVRDFGQETQYF; DNA: TGTGCCAGCAGCTTAGCTCTAGTGCGGGATTTCGGGCAAGAGACCCAGTACTTC
J: TRBJ1-5; V: TRBV6-2/TRBV6-3; D: -; size: many; CDR3: CASADAGVNQPQHF; DNA: TGTGCCAGCGCCGACGCAGGGGTTAATCAGCCCCAGCATTTT
J: TRBJ2-7; V: TRBV5-4; D: -; size: many; CDR3: CASSWMGGAVSEQYF; DNA: TGTGCCAGCAGCTGGATGGGGGGCGCGGTTTCCGAGCAGTACTTC
J: TRBJ2-3; V: TRBV7-9; D: TRBD1; size: many; CDR3: CASSVGGETDTQYF; DNA: TGTGCCAGCAGCGTAGGGGGCGAGACAGATACGCAGTATTTT
J: TRBJ2-2; V: TRBV24-1; D: -; size: -; CDR3: CATSDFGGPNTGELFF; DNA: TGTGCCACCAGTGATTTCGGAGGGCCGAACACCGGGGAGCTGTTTTTT
J: TRBJ2-7; V: TRBV4-2; D: TRBD2; size: many; CDR3: CASRPSGRSAEQYF; DNA: TGTGCCAGCAGACCTAGCGGGAGGTCTGCTGAGCAGTACTTC
J: TRBJ2-5; V: TRBV28; D: TRBD2; size: -; CDR3: CASSPTGLEETQYF; DNA: TGTGCCAGCAGTCCCACGGGACTAGAAGAGACCCAGTACTTC
J: TRBJ2-1; V: TRBV12-3/TRBV12-4; D: -; size: many; CDR3: CASSFRSSYNEQFF; DNA: TGTGCCAGCAGTTTTAGAAGCTCCTACAATGAGCAGTTCTTC
J: TRBJ2-1; V: TRBV24-1; D: TRBD1; size: many; CDR3: CATSRTGGLDEQFF; DNA: TGTGCCACCAGTAGGACAGGGGGTCTCGATGAGCAGTTCTTC
J: TRBJ1-1; V: TRBV10-3; D: -; size: many; CDR3: CAITTTANTEAFF; DNA: TGTGCCATCACCACGACAGCGAACACTGAAGCTTTCTTT
J: TRBJ2-7; V: TRBV12-3/TRBV12-4; D: TRBD1; size: many; CDR3: CASSSGTGREQYF; DNA: TGTGCCAGCAGTTCCGGGACAGGGAGGGAGCAGTACTTC
J: TRBJ2-3; V: TRBV20-1; D: -; size: few; CDR3: CSARDLRGATDTQYF; DNA: TGCAGTGCTAGAGATCTCCGGGGAGCAACAGATACGCAGTATTTT
J: TRBJ2-7; V: TRBV6-1; D: -; size: -; CDR3: CASGDGPSPYEQYF; DNA: TGTGCCAGCGGAGACGGACCGAGCCCCTACGAGCAGTACTTC
J: TRBJ2-1; V: TRBV10-3; D: -; size: -; CDR3: CAISAGNEQFF; DNA: TGTGCCATCAGTGCGGGGAATGAGCAGTTCTTC
J: TRBJ1-1; V: TRBV6-2/TRBV6-3; D: TRBD1; size: few; CDR3: CASSRGRGTEAFF; DNA: TGTGCCAGCAGTAGGGGGCGAGGGACTGAAGCTTTCTTT
J: TRBJ2-2; V: TRBV5-5; D: -; size: few; CDR3: CASSELVPGELFF; DNA: TGTGCCAGCAGCGAACTAGTCCCCGGGGAGCTGTTTTTT
J: TRBJ1-1; V: TRBV28; D: -; size: many; CDR3: CATHEANTEAFF; DNA: TGTGCCACTCACGAGGCTAACACTGAAGCTTTCTTT
J: TRBJ1-4; V: TRBV4-1; D: -; size: -; CDR3: CASSPWGEGNEKLFF; DNA: TGCGCCAGCAGCCCGTGGGGAGAGGGGAATGAAAAACTGTTTTTT
J: TRBJ2-5; V: TRBV20-1; D: TRBD1; size: many; CDR3: CSAGTGGATQYF; DNA: TGCAGTGCTGGGACAGGGGGAGCGACCCAGTACTTC
J: TRBJ2-7; V: TRBV28; D: -; size: many; CDR3: CASSLRGPWREQYF; DNA: TGTGCCAGCAGTTTGCGGGGTCCTTGGCGCGAGCAGTACTTC
J: TRBJ2-3; V: TRBV20-1; D: -; size: many; CDR3: CSARDRAESTDTQYF; DNA: TGCAGTGCTAGAGATCGGGCAGAGAGCACAGATACGCAGTATTTT
J: TRBJ2-6; V: TRBV3-1; D: -; size: -; CDR3: CASSRGDRQSSSGANVLTF; DNA: TGTGCCAGCAGCCGGGGCGATAGACAGTCGAGCTCTGGGGCCAACGTCCTGACTTTC
J: TRBJ1-2; V: TRBV19; D: -; size: -; CDR3: CASNGQNGYTF; DNA: TGTGCCAGTAATGGGCAGAATGGCTACACCTTC
J: TRBJ2-3; V: TRBV5-1; D: TRBD2; size: -; CDR3: CASSGTSVVTDTQYF; DNA: TGCGCCAGCAGCGGGACTAGTGTTGTCACAGATACGCAGTATTTT
J: TRBJ2-1; V: TRBV11-2; D: TRBD2; size: -; CDR3: CARRGEAGGPLFF; DNA: TGTGCCAGAAGAGGGGAGGCGGGAGGGCCACTCTTCTTC
J: TRBJ1-1; V: TRBV6-2/TRBV6-3; D: TRBD1; size: many; CDR3: CASSQTNGQAVRTEAFF; DNA: TGTGCCAGCAGCCAAACAAACGGACAGGCGGTGAGAACTGAAGCTTTCTTT
J: TRBJ1-4; V: TRBV30; D: -; size: few; CDR3: CAWNVGEKLFF; DNA: TGTGCCTGGAATGTAGGGGAAAAACTGTTTTTT
J: TRBJ1-2; V: TRBV18; D: -; size: -; CDR3: CASSLSGENYGYTF; DNA: TGTGCCAGCTCACTGAGTGGAGAAAACTATGGCTACACCTTC
J: TRBJ2-3; V: TRBV10-3; D: TRBD2; size: many; CDR3: CAISGLLAGGTDTQYF; DNA: TGTGCCATCAGTGGACTACTAGCGGGAGGAACAGATACGCAGTATTTT
J: TRBJ1-1; V: TRBV6-1; D: -; size: many; CDR3: CASTSKGVRTEAFF; DNA: TGTGCCAGCACCTCTAAGGGGGTCCGGACTGAAGCTTTCTTT
J: TRBJ2-5; V: TRBV2; D: TRBD1; size: many; CDR3: CASSGTGSGETQYF; DNA: TGTGCCAGCAGTGGGACAGGGTCAGGGGAGACCCAGTACTTC
J: TRBJ1-2; V: TRBV29-1; D: -; size: few; CDR3: CSVDWGRRYGYTF; DNA: TGCAGCGTTGATTGGGGTCGGCGCTATGGCTACACCTTC
J: TRBJ1-5; V: TRBV29-1; D: TRBD1; size: many; CDR3: CSVGGTGNQPQHF; DNA: TGCAGCGTGGGCGGGACAGGGAATCAGCCCCAGCATTTT
J: TRBJ1-2; V: TRBV9; D: -; size: -; CDR3: CASSRDNYGYTF; DNA: TGTGCCAGCAGTAGGGATAACTATGGCTACACCTTC